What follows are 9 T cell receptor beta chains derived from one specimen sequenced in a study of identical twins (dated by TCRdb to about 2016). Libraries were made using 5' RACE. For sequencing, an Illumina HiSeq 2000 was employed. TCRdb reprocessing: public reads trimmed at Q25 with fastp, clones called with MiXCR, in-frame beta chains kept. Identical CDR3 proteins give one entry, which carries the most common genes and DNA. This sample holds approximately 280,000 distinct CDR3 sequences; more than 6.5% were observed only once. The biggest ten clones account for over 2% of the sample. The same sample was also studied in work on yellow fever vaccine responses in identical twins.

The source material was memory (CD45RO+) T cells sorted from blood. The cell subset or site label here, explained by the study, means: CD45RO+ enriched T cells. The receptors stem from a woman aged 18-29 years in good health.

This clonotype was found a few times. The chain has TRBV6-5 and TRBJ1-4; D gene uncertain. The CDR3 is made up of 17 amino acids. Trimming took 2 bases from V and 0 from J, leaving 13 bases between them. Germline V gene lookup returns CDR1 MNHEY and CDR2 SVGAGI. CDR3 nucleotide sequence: TGTGCCAGCAGTTACGGGTCCGGGGAATCAACTAATGAAAAACTGTTTTTT. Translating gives CASSYGSGESTNEKLFF.

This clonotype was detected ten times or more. This CDR3 is CASSFGDEQYF. The CDR3 nucleotides read TGTGCCAGCAGTTTTGGAGACGAGCAGTACTTC. The chain carries TRBV12-3 or TRBV12-4 and TRBJ2-7; D is uncertain. The CDR3 runs 11 residues. V lost 3 bases and J 5 bases, leaving 5 bases between the germline ends.

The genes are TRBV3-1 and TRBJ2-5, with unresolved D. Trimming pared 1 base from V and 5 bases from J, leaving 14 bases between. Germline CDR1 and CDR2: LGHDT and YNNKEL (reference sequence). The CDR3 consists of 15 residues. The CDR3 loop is CASSQVSARRETQYF. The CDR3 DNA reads TGTGCCAGCAGCCAAGTTTCGGCTAGAAGGGAGACCCAGTACTTC.

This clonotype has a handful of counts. The CDR3 nucleotides are TGTGCCAGCAGCTTCCCGGGATCAAACATTCAGTACTTC. This sequence encodes CASSFPGSNIQYF. This chain uses TRBV5-4 with TRBJ2-4; TRBD2 is a possible D gene (5 bases). Germline loops: CDR1 SGHNT, CDR2 YYREEE (reference sequence). Trimming shortened V by 2 bases and J by 6 bases, and 9 bases separated the two germline ends. The CDR3 loop spans 13 amino acids. The full variable domain, its missing parts supplied by reference TRBV5-4 and TRBJ2-4, is ETGVTQSPTHLIKTRGQQVTLRCSSQSGHNTVSWYQQALGQGPQFIFQYYREEENGRGNFPPRFSGLQFPNYSSELNVNALELDDSALYLCASSFPGSNIQYFGAGTRLSVL.

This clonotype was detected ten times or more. The CDR3 nucleotides read TGTGCCAGCAGCCCCCCCGGGACGGTGAACACCGGGGAGCTGTTTTTT. Protein product: CASSPPGTVNTGELFF. The rearrangement uses TRBV7-2 and TRBJ2-2, with D perhaps TRBD1 or TRBD2 (5 bases each). CDR3 length equals 16 residues. CDR1 SGHTA and CDR2 FQGNSA come from the germline V gene. Trimming left V 5 bases short and J 1 base short, with 14 bases between.

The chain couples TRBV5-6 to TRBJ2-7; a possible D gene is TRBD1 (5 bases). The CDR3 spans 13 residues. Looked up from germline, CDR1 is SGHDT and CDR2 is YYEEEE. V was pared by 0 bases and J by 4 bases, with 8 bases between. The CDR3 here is CASSLGQLYEQYV. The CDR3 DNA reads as TGTGCCAGCAGCTTGGGACAGCTATACGAGCAGTACGTC.

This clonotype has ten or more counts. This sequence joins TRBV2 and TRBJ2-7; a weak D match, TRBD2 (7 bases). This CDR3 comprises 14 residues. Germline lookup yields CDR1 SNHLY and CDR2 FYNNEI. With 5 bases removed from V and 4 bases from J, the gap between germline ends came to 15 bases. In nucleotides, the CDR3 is TGTGCCAGCAGTACAGACAGGACTAGTTACGAGCAGTACTTC. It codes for CASSTDRTSYEQYF.

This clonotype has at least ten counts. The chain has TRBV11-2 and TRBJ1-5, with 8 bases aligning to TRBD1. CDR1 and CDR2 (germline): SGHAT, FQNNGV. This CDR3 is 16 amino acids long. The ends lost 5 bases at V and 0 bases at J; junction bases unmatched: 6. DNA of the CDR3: TGTGCCAGCAGCCCTGGGCAGGGGGCTAGCAATCAGCCCCAGCATTTT. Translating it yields CASSPGQGASNQPQHF.

CDR3 residues: CASSESEGGGADTQYF. The DNA of the CDR3 is TGTGCCAGCAGCGAGTCCGAGGGAGGGGGCGCAGATACGCAGTATTTT. This chain uses TRBV9 with TRBJ2-3; either TRBD1 or TRBD2 may fit D (7 bases each). V lost 3 bases, J lost 4 bases, and 18 bases lay in between. Germline V gene lookup returns CDR1 SGDLS and CDR2 YYNGEE. This CDR3 has 16 residues. Complete variable domain (other parts from reference TRBV9 and TRBJ2-3): DSGVTQTPKHLITATGQRVTLRCSPRSGDLSVYWYQQSLDQGLQFLIQYYNGEERAKGNILERFSAQQFPDLHSELNLSSLELGDSALYFCASSESEGGGADTQYFGPGTRLTVL.